Shown below are 32 T cell receptor beta chains from a single sample sequenced in a study of HIV-infected patients and healthy controls. cDNA was made from around 0.5 ug RNA using alpha and beta constant primers. Alpha and beta chain libraries were made separately by chain-specific third strand synthesis with multiplexing indices. TCRdb re-called the 5' RACE reads with MiXCR, one entry per CDR3 protein. This table has thousands of distinct CDR3 sequences, under 9.5% appearing once. Roughly three months, about 14 weeks, into antiretroviral therapy, follow-up blood was collected. All unsorted peripheral T cells were captured because whole blood was used without fractionation. The material was blood, obtained during antiretroviral therapy. The receptors stem from an adult with HIV infection.

Ten or more counts support this clonotype. The V and J genes are TRBV3-1 and TRBJ2-7; the match to TRBD2 covers 7 bases. The CDR3 totals 12 residues. V was clipped by 1 base and J by 6 bases; unmatched bases: 0. The germline V gene has CDR1 LGHDT and CDR2 YNNKEL (reference sequence). The CDR3 coding sequence is TGTGCCAGCAGCCAAGCGGGGGGCGAGCAGTACTTC. Protein: CASSQAGGEQYF.

The rearrangement uses TRBV6-2 or TRBV6-3 and TRBJ2-1; weak D call: TRBD2 (6 bases). Trimming cost V 0 bases and J 8 bases, with 8 bases left between them. There are 13 residues in the CDR3. CDR1 is MNHEY, CDR2 SVGEGT, per germline. CDR3 DNA sequence: TGTGCCAGCAGTTACTCGACTAGTTATGAGCAGTTCTTC. It is translated as CASSYSTSYEQFF.

This clonotype has ten or more counts. The rearrangement links TRBV7-2 to TRBJ1-5, with 10 bases lining up with TRBD1. Germline V gene lookup returns CDR1 SGHTA and CDR2 FQGNSA. After removal of 6 bases from V and 2 bases from J, the junction contained 7 bases not matched to a gene. The CDR3 sequence is 16 residues long. The CDR3 protein is CASRATGGLRNQPQHF. The DNA of the CDR3 is TGTGCCAGCAGGGCGACAGGGGGCTTGCGCAATCAGCCCCAGCATTTT.

This clonotype was found once. The junction does not match germline at one end; this may be a read error. The chain is built from TRBV9 and TRBJ2-1; D remains ambiguous. CDR1 and CDR2 from the germline V gene are SGDLS and YYNGEE. The CDR3 covers 13 residues. The CDR3 protein is CASSVGLYDEQFF. CDR3 nucleotide sequence: TGTGCCAGCAGCGTAGGACTCTACGATGAGCAGTTCTTC.

Judged by abundance, this clonotype is medium-sized (0.01 to 0.1%). V usage is TRBV29-1 and J usage is TRBJ2-3, with D perhaps matching TRBD1 (6 bases). This CDR3 contains 13 residues. Germline V CDR1 and CDR2: SQVTM, ANQGSEA. With 1 base removed from V and 4 bases from J, the gap between germline ends came to 9 bases. The CDR3 here is CSVEGRQADTQYF. The CDR3 nucleotides read TGCAGCGTTGAAGGACGACAGGCAGATACGCAGTATTTT.

By proportion, this clonotype is medium-sized. The chain joins TRBV29-1 to TRBJ2-7; D may match TRBD1 or TRBD2 (5 bases each). Trimming left V 4 bases short and J 3 bases short, with 10 bases between. The CDR3 has 12 residues. Germline CDR1 SQVTM, CDR2 ANQGSEA. CDR3 in amino acids: CSVAFGGYEQYF. The CDR3 DNA is TGCAGCGTTGCATTTGGGGGCTACGAGCAGTACTTC.

In its sample, this clonotype was seen many times. The chain combines TRBV19 with TRBJ1-1; D gene ambiguous. CDR3 length: 12 amino acids. The V and J ends lost 2 bases and 12 bases respectively, with 13 bases between them. In germline, CDR1 is LNHDA, CDR2 SQIVND (reference sequence). CDR3 loop: CASSITPRLSFF. The CDR3 nucleotides read TGTGCCAGTAGTATAACCCCAAGGCTTTCTTTCTTT.

This clonotype was seen repeatedly, ten times or more. The chain combines TRBV14 with TRBJ2-1, with unresolved D. Germline lookup yields CDR1 SGHDN and CDR2 FVKESK. This CDR3 has 13 residues. V shed 4 bases and J shed 10 bases, with 14 bases lying between them. CDR3 protein: CASSPGPNLEQFF. CDR3 bases: TGTGCCAGCAGCCCTGGACCAAACTTAGAGCAGTTCTTC.

Many counts were recorded for this clonotype. The genes are TRBV28 and TRBJ1-6, with no clear D. There are 13 residues in the CDR3. CDR1 and CDR2 from the germline V gene are MDHEN and SYDVKM. V was shortened by 3 bases and J by 4 bases, with 4 bases between the two germline ends. DNA for the CDR3: TGTGCCAGCAGTTTCGGGTATAATTCACCCCTCCACTTT. It specifies CASSFGYNSPLHF. The full variable domain, its missing parts supplied by reference TRBV28 and TRBJ1-6, is DVKVTQSSRYLVKRTGEKVFLECVQDMDHENMFWYRQDPGLGLRLIYFSYDVKMKEKGDIPEGYSVSREKKERFSLILESASTNQTSMYLCASSFGYNSPLHFGNGTRLTVT.

The chain recombines TRBV5-1 with TRBJ2-4; the D is unclear. This CDR3 has 14 amino acids. Germline lookup yields CDR1 SGHRS and CDR2 YFSETQ. The V and J ends lost 1 base and 1 base respectively, with 6 bases between them. The CDR3 region has the DNA TGCGCCAGCAGCTTGATTGCGGCCAAAAACATTCAGTACTTC. It yields the protein CASSLIAAKNIQYF.

This clonotype qualifies as medium-sized (0.01 to 0.1%). This chain joins TRBV11-2 and TRBJ2-7; the match to TRBD1 covers 8 bases. With V trimmed by 5 bases and J by 2 bases, 5 bases remained unmatched. CDR3 size: 14 residues. From germline, CDR1 is SGHAT and CDR2 FQNNGV. The CDR3 bases are TGTGCCAGCAGCGGGGACAGGATTACCTACGAGCAGTACTTC. It codes for CASSGDRITYEQYF. Variable domain in full (rest from reference TRBV11-2 and TRBJ2-7): EAGVAQSPRYKIIEKRQSVAFWCNPISGHATLYWYQQILGQGPKLLIQFQNNGVVDDSQLPKDRFSAERLKGVDSTLKIQPAKLEDSAVYLCASSGDRITYEQYFGPGTRLTVT.

This clonotype was seen ten or more times. The gene calls are TRBV6-6 and TRBJ1-1; 8 nucleotides align to TRBD1. Germline V gene lookup returns CDR1 MNHNY and CDR2 SVGAGI (reference sequence). The CDR3 length is 14 residues. J was trimmed by 4 bases and V by 2 bases; bases with no gene match: 3. The CDR3 here is CASSYVTGGTEAFF. The CDR3 nucleotides read TGTGCCAGCAGTTACGTAACAGGGGGCACTGAAGCTTTCTTT.

By share, this clonotype ranks as medium-sized (0.01 to 0.1%). The CDR3 DNA reads as TGCAGTGCTAGTACGGGAGACCCCTTGTTTTTGAATGAGCAGTTCTTC. Amino acids: CSASTGDPLFLNEQFF. The V and J genes are TRBV20-1 and TRBJ2-1; tentatively, D is TRBD2 (6 bases). There are 16 residues in the CDR3. Trimming cost V 3 bases and J 7 bases, with 22 bases left between them. Germline CDR1 DFQATT, CDR2 SNEGSKA (reference sequence).

This clonotype was seen at least ten times. This chain uses TRBV12-3 or TRBV12-4 with TRBJ2-1; D gene uncertain. The CDR3 is 15 amino acids. V lost 3 bases to trimming and J lost 0 bases, with 9 bases between them. CDR3 residues: CASSFGVGSYNEQFF. The CDR3 nucleotides are TGTGCCAGCAGTTTTGGGGTTGGCTCCTACAATGAGCAGTTCTTC.

The V gene is TRBV7-9, the J gene TRBJ1-1; 8 bases fit TRBD1. V lost 2 bases and J lost 3; bases outside the gene matches: 5. CDR1 and CDR2 from the germline V gene are SEHNR and FQNEAQ (reference sequence). CDR3 size: 15 residues. The CDR3 nucleotides read TGTGCCAGCAGCTTAAGACAGGGGTCGTACACTGAAGCTTTCTTT. Encoded protein: CASSLRQGSYTEAFF.

This clonotype is medium-sized (0.01 to 0.1%) within its sample. J is TRBJ1-1 and V is TRBV2, with D maybe TRBD1 (6 bases). Trimming removed 6 bases at V and 3 bases at J, with 14 bases between. CDR1 is SNHLY, CDR2 FYNNEI, per germline. CDR3 length: 14 amino acids. This chain's CDR3 is CASSPDRTDTEAFF. CDR3 DNA: TGTGCCAGCAGCCCAGACAGGACGGACACTGAAGCTTTCTTT. The full variable domain, its missing parts supplied by reference TRBV2 and TRBJ1-1, is EPEVTQTPSHQVTQMGQEVILRCVPISNHLYFYWYRQILGQKVEFLVSFYNNEISEKSEIFDDQFSVERPDGSNFTLKIRSTKLEDSAMYFCASSPDRTDTEAFFGQGTRLTVV.

This clonotype is labeled as large (0.1 to 1%). The chain recombines TRBV6-2 or TRBV6-3 with TRBJ1-5, with 7 bases identical to TRBD1. J lost 1 base, V lost 4 bases, and 7 bases had no gene match. The CDR3 has 16 amino acids. Germline CDR1 reads MNHEY; CDR2 reads SVGEGT. The CDR3 here is CASSLGPGGSNQPQHF. CDR3 nucleotides: TGTGCCAGCAGTTTGGGTCCAGGGGGGAGCAATCAGCCCCAGCATTTT.

This clonotype was recorded many times. The chain carries TRBV20-1 and TRBJ1-2; unclear D gene. V lost 6 bases and J lost 5, with 16 bases in between. There are 13 residues in the CDR3. Germline-derived CDR1 and CDR2 are DFQATT and SNEGSKA (reference sequence). CDR3 DNA sequence: TGCAGTGCCGAGAGAGCACAGCGATATGGCTACACCTTC. It codes for CSAERAQRYGYTF.

This clonotype has a count of ten or more. The rearrangement joins TRBV7-9 to TRBJ2-1, with no clear D. The CDR3 loop spans 13 amino acids. Germline lookup yields CDR1 SEHNR and CDR2 FQNEAQ (reference sequence). The V gene lost 1 base and the J gene lost 7 bases, with 8 bases spanning the gap. The CDR3 here is CASSLGSWNEQFF. As DNA, the CDR3 is TGTGCCAGCAGCTTAGGATCCTGGAATGAGCAGTTCTTC.

The table lists this clonotype with many counts. This rearrangement joins TRBV11-2 to TRBJ1-3, with D hard to call. Germline loops: CDR1 SGHAT, CDR2 FQNNGV. CDR3 size: 14 residues. The V end was cut by 2 bases, the J end by 4 bases, with 9 bases between. CDR3 coding DNA: TGTGCCAGCAGCTTAACGGGCAGGGGAAACACCATATATTTT. As protein: CASSLTGRGNTIYF.

This clonotype was seen at least ten times. The rearrangement uses TRBV7-2 and TRBJ2-1; the D is unclear. V was pared by 4 bases and J by 9 bases, with 13 bases between. Germline V gives CDR1 SGHTA, CDR2 FQGNSA. The CDR3 covers 13 residues. CDR3: CASSSTPVFEQFF. The CDR3 nucleotides are TGTGCCAGCAGCTCCACCCCGGTTTTTGAGCAGTTCTTC.

This clonotype was seen at least ten times. The chain recombines TRBV11-2 with TRBJ2-1; weak D call: TRBD2 (5 bases). This CDR3 spans 14 amino acids. The germline V gene encodes CDR1 SGHAT and CDR2 FQNNGV. Trimming took off 0 bases at V and 7 bases at J, with 10 bases between the two ends. In nucleotides, the CDR3 is TGTGCCAGCAGCTTAGAAGAGGGATGGAATGAGCAGTTCTTC. It encodes CASSLEEGWNEQFF.

This clonotype was detected ten times or more. V and J are TRBV10-3 and TRBJ1-1; D unresolved. Trimming removed 10 bases at V and 3 bases at J, with 9 bases between. Germline assignment: CDR1 ENHRY and CDR2 SYGVKD. The CDR3 loop spans 11 amino acids. The DNA for the CDR3 is TGTGCCACCGCTCGGGACACTGAAGCTTTCTTT. As protein: CATARDTEAFF.

This clonotype was seen repeatedly, ten times or more. This chain uses TRBV7-2 with TRBJ1-5; D might be TRBD1 (5 bases). Looked up from germline, CDR1 is SGHTA and CDR2 is FQGNSA. The V and J ends lost 0 bases and 7 bases respectively, with 10 bases between them. The CDR3 has 14 residues. The CDR3: CASSLAGVSQPQHF. CDR3 sequence (DNA): TGTGCCAGCAGCTTAGCAGGGGTGAGCCAGCCCCAGCATTTT.

This clonotype is deemed medium-sized. The chain recombines TRBV5-1 with TRBJ2-3; 11 bases are a match to TRBD2. J was trimmed by 3 bases and V by 7 bases; bases with no gene match: 7. The CDR3 sequence is 15 residues long. The germline CDR1 and CDR2 sequences are SGHRS and YFSETQ. CDR3 sequence (DNA): TGCGCCAGCCGAGCCCGGACTAGCGGGACAGATACGCAGTATTTT. Translated: CASRARTSGTDTQYF.

This clonotype was found many times. The genes are TRBV5-5 and TRBJ1-5; unclear D gene. The CDR3 is made up of 15 amino acids. Germline-derived CDR1 and CDR2 are SGHKS and YYEKEE (reference sequence). Trimming removed 1 base from V and 4 bases from J, with 12 bases in between. The CDR3 DNA is TGTGCCAGCAGCTTGAATGGCCAGACTAATCAGCCCCAGCATTTT. Encoded protein: CASSLNGQTNQPQHF.

This clonotype was detected a few times. V gene TRBV29-1 combines with J gene TRBJ2-5; TRBD1 matches 8 bases. CDR3 length equals 14 residues. The trim removed 6 bases at V and 5 bases at J, leaving 11 bases unmatched. Germline V gene data show CDR1 as SQVTM and CDR2 as ANQGSEA. The CDR3: CSVTAGGAGETQYF. CDR3 DNA: TGCAGCGTAACCGCAGGGGGCGCGGGGGAGACCCAGTACTTC.

The chain recombines TRBV7-9 with TRBJ2-2, with a weak D call TRBD1 (6 bases). The CDR3 length is 14 residues. Looked up from germline, CDR1 is SEHNR and CDR2 is FQNEAQ (reference sequence). Trimming removed 5 bases at V and 1 base at J, with 8 bases between. In DNA form, the CDR3 reads TGTGCCAGCAGCCTGGGACAGAACACCGGGGAGCTGTTTTTT. Protein: CASSLGQNTGELFF.

This clonotype has a count of ten or more. J is TRBJ1-1 and V is TRBV6-5, with D hard to call. V lost 6 bases and J 3 bases, leaving 14 bases between the germline ends. Looked up from germline, CDR1 is MNHEY and CDR2 is SVGAGI. The CDR3 has 14 residues. CDR3 amino acids: CASSRGSHYTEAFF. The CDR3 region has the DNA TGTGCCAGCAGCCGCGGCAGCCACTACACTGAAGCTTTCTTT.

This clonotype was seen many times. The J gene is TRBJ1-1, the V gene TRBV10-3, with TRBD1 matching 9 bases. The V and J ends lost 7 bases and 4 bases, in that order; junction bases with no gene match: 13. Germline V CDR1 and CDR2: ENHRY, SYGVKD. The CDR3 consists of 16 residues. The CDR3 nucleotides read TGTGCCATCACCCGTTCTAGGGGACAGGGTGGCACTGAAGCTTTCTTT. Protein product: CAITRSRGQGGTEAFF.

There are many counts of this clonotype. The chain has TRBV7-9 and TRBJ2-7; 7 bases align to TRBD1. The CDR3 covers 15 residues. The V gene's germline CDR1 is SEHNR and CDR2 FQNEAQ (reference sequence). The J segment lost 3 bases and the V segment lost 5 bases, leaving 10 bases of the junction unmatched. The CDR3 sequence is CASSPEQGRIYEQYF. For the CDR3, the DNA is TGTGCCAGCAGCCCAGAACAGGGGCGTATCTACGAGCAGTACTTC.

By sample fraction, this clonotype is medium-sized. This chain joins TRBV15 and TRBJ2-2, with 7 bases that match TRBD1. Germline V gives CDR1 LNHNV, CDR2 YYDKDF (reference sequence). V was pared by 0 bases and J by 0 bases, with 16 bases of the junction left unmatched. CDR3 length: 21 residues. CDR3 DNA: TGTGCCACCAGCAGAGAAAGGACAGGTGGGGCGACGCCGGCGAACACCGGGGAGCTGTTTTTT. As protein: CATSRERTGGATPANTGELFF.